This entry features one T cell receptor (beta chain) sequence. It lacks a known antigen. No much larger clone is present one base from it, and per-base qualities are unavailable. This sample is drawn from a study of blood T cell repertoires in COVID-19 (dated by TCRdb to between 2020 and 2021). For context, the study as a whole: Samples from collaborators originated in the United States, Italy and Spain and spanned both the acute and convalescent phases of COVID-19. The prospective study material was composed of cDNA or gDNA derived from T cells, B-cell-depleted T cells, or PBMCs. Subjects who had been exposed to COVID-19, were actively infected with it, or had recovered from it provided the deeply sampled blood TCRbeta repertoires that made up the dataset. The repertoires were released in a freely available public database meant as a resource for research on the immune response to SARS-CoV-2. The samples were drawn from the first 160 participants of the ongoing ImmuneRACE study and from about 1,200 subjects provided by 6 global collaborators. Sample metadata almost always included a de-identified subject ID, COVID-19 status, age in years and sex. Where available, HLA class I and class II types were taken from metadata supplied by the sample provider and were not determined by assay-based typing.

TCRbeta CDR3 regions were amplified from genomic DNA using the immunoSEQ Assay, a bias-controlled multiplex PCR. The original pipeline was this. Within the assay, amplification of reference gene primers was used to estimate how many nucleated cells each sample contained. To quantify the absolute abundance of each unique TCRbeta CDR3 rearrangement, sequence reads were collapsed and filtered. For each sample, productive Simpson clonality was calculated by taking the square root of Simpson's diversity index across productive rearrangements. The clones in this table, taken by TCRdb from immuneACCESS, are in-frame only. Not every clone is retained; where verified, under half of the shortfall comes from an unresolved V gene, and the cause of the rest is unknown. V and J calls and clone size are copied from that table; D and trimming were computed from the DNA. This sample comprises fewer than 350,000 clones, roughly 91% of them detected only once. Of the sample, over 2% is held by the ten largest clones.

Participants in the prospective study were aged roughly 18 to 100 years, lived in 20 to 30 United States geographic areas, and enrolled through a virtual design. In the prospective study, cohorts were assigned on the basis of participant-reported clinical history obtained from a screening survey and a study questionnaire. In the prospective study, mobile phlebotomists collected whole blood, serum and a nasopharyngeal or oropharyngeal swab from each participant. Prospective study participants could optionally give additional blood draws and questionnaires over an approximately two-month period. Blood samples from the prospective study were shipped frozen or at room temperature prior to DNA extraction. In the germline V gene (reference sequence), CDR1 corresponds to SGHNT and CDR2 to YYREEE. At the junction V is shortened by 4 bases and J by 6 bases, with 13 bases in between. The CDR3 measures 13 amino acids from cysteine to phenylalanine. Kept here is only the CDR3 DNA, which spans 39 bases and is read in frame from base 1.

General conclusions and limits of the study: How much clinical and demographic metadata was included differed by source and by participant, and the metadata was provided uncurated.

The sequencing sample was made of PBMCs or T cells enriched from blood (not recorded which). This clonotype was sampled from a woman aged 40 to 55 with acute COVID-19. The rearrangement joined TRBV5-4 to TRBJ1-1; TRBD1 is a possible D gene, resting on 5 matching bases. CDR3 protein: CASSAPGLAEAFF. The sequenced DNA: TGTGCCAGCAGCGCGCCAGGGTTGGCTGAAGCTTTCTTT.